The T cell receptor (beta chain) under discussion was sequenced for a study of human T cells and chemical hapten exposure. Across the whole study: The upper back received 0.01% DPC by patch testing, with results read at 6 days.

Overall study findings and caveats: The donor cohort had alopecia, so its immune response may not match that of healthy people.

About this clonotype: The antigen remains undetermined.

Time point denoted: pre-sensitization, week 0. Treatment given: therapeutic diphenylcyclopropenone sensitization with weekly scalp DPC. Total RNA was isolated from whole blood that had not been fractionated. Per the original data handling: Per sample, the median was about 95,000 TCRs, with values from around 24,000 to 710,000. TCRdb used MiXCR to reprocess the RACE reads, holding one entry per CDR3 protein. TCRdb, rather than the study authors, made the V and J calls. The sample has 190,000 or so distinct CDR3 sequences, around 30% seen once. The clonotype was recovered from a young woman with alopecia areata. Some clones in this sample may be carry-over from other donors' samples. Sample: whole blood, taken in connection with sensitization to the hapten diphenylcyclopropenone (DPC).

The CDR3 protein is CASSHFGRRSYNEQFF. In DNA form, the CDR3 reads TGCGCCAGCAGCCACTTCGGACGGAGATCCTACAATGAGCAGTTCTTC. The V and J genes are TRBV4-1 and TRBJ2-1, with D unclear. Germline lookup yields CDR1 MGHRA and CDR2 YSYEKL. The CDR3 loop spans 16 amino acids. The ends were cut back, 3 bases at V and 1 base at J, with 13 bases in the middle.